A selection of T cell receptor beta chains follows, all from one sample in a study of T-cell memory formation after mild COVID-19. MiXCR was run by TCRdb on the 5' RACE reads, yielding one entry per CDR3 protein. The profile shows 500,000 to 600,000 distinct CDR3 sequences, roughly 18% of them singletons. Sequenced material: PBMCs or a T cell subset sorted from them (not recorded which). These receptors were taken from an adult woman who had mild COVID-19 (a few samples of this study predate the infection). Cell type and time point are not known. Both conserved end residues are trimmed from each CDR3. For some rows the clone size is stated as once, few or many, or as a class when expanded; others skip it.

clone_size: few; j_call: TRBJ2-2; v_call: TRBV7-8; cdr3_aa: ASSLTRFAGELF
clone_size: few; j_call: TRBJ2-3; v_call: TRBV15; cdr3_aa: ATSRPDSGGATY
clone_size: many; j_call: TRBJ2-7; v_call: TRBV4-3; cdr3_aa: ASSQGPGLGSYEQY
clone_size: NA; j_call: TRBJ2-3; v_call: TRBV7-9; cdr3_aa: ASSSTGRSDTQY
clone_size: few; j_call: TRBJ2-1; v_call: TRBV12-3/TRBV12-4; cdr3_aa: ASSPPGLILYNEQF
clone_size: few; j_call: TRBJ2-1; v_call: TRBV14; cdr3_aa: ASSPPLTLAGGPGEQF
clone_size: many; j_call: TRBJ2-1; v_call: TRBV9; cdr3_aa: ASSVDRGNEQF
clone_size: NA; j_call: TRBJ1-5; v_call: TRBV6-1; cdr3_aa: ASSELVDRQPQH
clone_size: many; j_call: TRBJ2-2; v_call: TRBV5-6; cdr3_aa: ASSLALATGELF
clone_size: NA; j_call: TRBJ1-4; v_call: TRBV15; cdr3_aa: ATRPVADLLEKLF
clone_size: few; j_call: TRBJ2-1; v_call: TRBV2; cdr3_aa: ASSAEGRGEQF
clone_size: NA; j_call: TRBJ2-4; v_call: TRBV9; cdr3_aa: ASSVGEGARNIQY
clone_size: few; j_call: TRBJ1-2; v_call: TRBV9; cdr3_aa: ASSVVGDAGYT
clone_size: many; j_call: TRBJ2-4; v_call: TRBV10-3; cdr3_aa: AISGQGENIQY
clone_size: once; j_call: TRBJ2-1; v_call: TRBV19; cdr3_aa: ASSLRTGGSYNEQF
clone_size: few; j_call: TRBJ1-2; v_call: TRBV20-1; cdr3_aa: SARVLDGYT
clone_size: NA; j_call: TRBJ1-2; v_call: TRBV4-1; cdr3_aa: ASSHGSTGWDYGYT
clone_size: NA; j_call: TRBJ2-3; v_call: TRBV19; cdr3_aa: ASSIDGTSGRPVGTDTQY
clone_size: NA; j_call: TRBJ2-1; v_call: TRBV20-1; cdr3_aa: SAGGLADYNEQF
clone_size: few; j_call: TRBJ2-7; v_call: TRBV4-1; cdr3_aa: ASSQDDRAFSYEQY
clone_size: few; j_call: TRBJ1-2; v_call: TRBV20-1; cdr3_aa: SASGQRDNYGYT
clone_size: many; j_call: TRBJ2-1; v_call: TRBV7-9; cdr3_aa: ASSLDLAGLNEQF
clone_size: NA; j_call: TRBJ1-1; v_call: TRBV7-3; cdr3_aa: ASSLSRETEAL
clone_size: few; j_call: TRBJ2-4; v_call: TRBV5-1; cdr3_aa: ASTPGEGAAKNIQY
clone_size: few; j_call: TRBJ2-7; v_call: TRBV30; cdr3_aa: AWSGQGADEQY
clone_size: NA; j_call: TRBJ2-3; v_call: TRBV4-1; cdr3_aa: ASSQETSGTPSTQY
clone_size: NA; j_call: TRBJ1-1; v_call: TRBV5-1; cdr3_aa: ASSLGDRGVPNTEAF
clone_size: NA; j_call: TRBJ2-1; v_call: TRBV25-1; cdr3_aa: ASSEWRGRDVLDEQF
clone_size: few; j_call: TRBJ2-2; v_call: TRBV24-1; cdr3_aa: ATSDPPGGAANTGELF
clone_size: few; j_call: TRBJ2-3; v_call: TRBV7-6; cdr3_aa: ASSLAASSGTQY
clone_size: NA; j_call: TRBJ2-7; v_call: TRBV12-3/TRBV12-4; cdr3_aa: ASRSGQPYEQY
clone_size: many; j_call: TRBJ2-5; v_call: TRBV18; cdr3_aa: ASSPLGWVENQETQY
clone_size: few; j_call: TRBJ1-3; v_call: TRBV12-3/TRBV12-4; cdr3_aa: ASSNPGGTGNTIY
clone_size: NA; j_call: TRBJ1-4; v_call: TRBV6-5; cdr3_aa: ASSGTNREKLF
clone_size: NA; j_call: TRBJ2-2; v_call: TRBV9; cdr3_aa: ASSKTGLNTGELF
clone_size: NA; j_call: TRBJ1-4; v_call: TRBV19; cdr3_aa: ASSSVSVGKKLF
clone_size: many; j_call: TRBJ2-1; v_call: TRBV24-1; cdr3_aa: ATSDPWKGDEQF
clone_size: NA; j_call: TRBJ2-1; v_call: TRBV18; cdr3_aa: ASSLSDRANEQF
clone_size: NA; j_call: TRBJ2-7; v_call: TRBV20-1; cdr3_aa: SAMGGQRGTYEQY
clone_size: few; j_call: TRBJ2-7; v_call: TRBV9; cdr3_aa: ASSTDAGGYYEQY
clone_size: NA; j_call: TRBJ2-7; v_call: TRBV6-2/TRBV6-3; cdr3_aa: ASTPSPGQGNYEQY
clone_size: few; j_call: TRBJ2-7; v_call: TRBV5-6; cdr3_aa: ASRPDPGGYEQY